This entry describes one TCR beta chain. Its antigen is unidentified. V was trimmed by 5 bases and J by 0 bases, leaving 11 bases between them. CDR1 MDHEN and CDR2 SYDVKM come from the germline V gene. This CDR3 comprises 14 residues. The data belong to a study of cytotoxic CD8 clonotypes in ibrutinib-treated CLL. Study context: Response samples were obtained once patients had received a median about 12 months of treatment, range 6 to 36. Study findings and constraints: The public clonotypes identified were infrequent and showed contraction or stability on treatment. The study found clonality rose at ibrutinib response, then fell toward baseline at progression.

Assay: immunoSEQ multiplex PCR; the TCRdb copy retains only in-frame clones and omits some. The data show tens of thousands of clones, with 60% to 75% seen just once and 10% held by the top ten. The receptor comes from a human donor with chronic lymphocytic leukemia. Sequenced material: PBMCs, taken at disease progression, from a patient treated with ibrutinib. This chain connects TRBV28 to TRBJ2-7; a possible D gene is TRBD2 (6 bases). CDR3 amino acids: CASSDGLTSYEQYF. CDR3 nucleotide sequence: TGTGCCAGCAGTGATGGACTAACCTCCTACGAGCAGTACTTC.